Presented here are 12 T cell receptor beta chains from one specimen sequenced in a study of T cells in localized non-small cell lung cancer (dated by TCRdb to between 2020 and 2021). The method behind the library was the immunoSEQ multiplex PCR assay. In its TCRdb copy, this immuneACCESS table keeps in-frame sequences only and misses some clones. Where compared with another copy, unresolved V genes explain less than half of these, and the others have no known cause. This sample gives approximately 64,000 clones in total; around 90% of them show up just once. Together, the top ten hold about 2.1% of the sample. The material sequenced was peripheral blood, taken before any cancer treatment. The receptors originated from a woman aged 40-70 years with stage I lung adenocarcinoma.

A note on this clone: An end of the junction differs from the germline gene, which may be a read error. The chain is built from TRBV5-4 and TRBJ1-1; D is uncertain. The CDR3 spans 12 residues. CDR1 is SGHNT and CDR2 is YYREEE in the germline V gene (reference sequence). CDR3 loop: CASNLGRSEAFF. The CDR3 coding sequence is TGTGCCAGCAACTTGGGTAGGTCTGAAGCTTTCTTT.

This clone appeared once. The J gene is TRBJ2-1, the V gene TRBV18, with TRBD2 matching 9 bases. The V segment lost 2 bases and the J segment 6 bases; nucleotides outside the gene matches: 8. This CDR3 is built from 16 residues. Looked up from germline, CDR1 is KGHSH and CDR2 is LQKENI. The CDR3 DNA follows: TGTGCCAGCTCACCATCTGCGGGGGGGTCGCGCAATGAGCAGTTCTTC. Its protein product is CASSPSAGGSRNEQFF.

The chain has TRBV16 and TRBJ1-5, with unresolved D. This CDR3 contains 15 residues. V dropped 2 bases and J dropped 0 bases, with 8 bases sitting between them. CDR1 and CDR2 from the germline V gene are KGHSY and FQNENV. The CDR3 DNA reads as TGTGCCAGCAGCCAAGAAGGACTTAGCAATCAGCCCCAGCATTTT. This translates into CASSQEGLSNQPQHF.

The chain joins TRBV5-1 to TRBJ2-3; the match to TRBD1 covers 7 bases. With V trimmed by 3 bases and J by 4 bases, 8 bases remained unmatched. This CDR3 is 15 amino acids long. Germline loops: CDR1 SGHRS, CDR2 YFSETQ. The DNA for the CDR3 is TGCGCCAGCAGCTCCCTTGAGGGGGCGGCAGATACGCAGTATTTT. Its protein is CASSSLEGAADTQYF.

This sequence joins TRBV7-6 and TRBJ1-1; 8 bases are a match to TRBD1. Germline CDR1 reads SGHVS; CDR2 reads FNYEAQ. V gave up 5 bases and J gave up 1 base; unmatched junction bases: 3. The CDR3 sequence is 14 residues long. CDR3 DNA sequence: TGTGCCAGCAGCCCAGGACAGGGGAACACTGAAGCTTTCTTT. Protein product: CASSPGQGNTEAFF.

In DNA form, the CDR3 reads TGTGCCAGCAGCCCGAAATACACAGATACGCAGTATTTT. Protein: CASSPKYTDTQYF. V is TRBV7-2 and J is TRBJ2-3; D not certain. Trimming took off 5 bases at V and 2 bases at J, with 8 bases between the two ends. The CDR3 is made up of 13 amino acids. The germline V gene encodes CDR1 SGHTA and CDR2 FQGNSA.

CDR3 loop: CASSPPGQGNQPQHF. The CDR3 DNA follows: TGTGCCAGCTCACCACCGGGACAAGGCAATCAGCCCCAGCATTTT. V and J are TRBV18 and TRBJ1-5; tentative D call: TRBD1 (6 bases). Between the trimmed V and J ends, which lost 0 bases and 2 bases, there was a span of 8 bases. Per germline, CDR1 KGHSH and CDR2 LQKENI. The CDR3 is 15 amino acids.

The chain joins TRBV2 to TRBJ2-7; a weak D match, TRBD2 (5 bases). The CDR3 is 12 amino acids. The germline CDR1 and CDR2 sequences are SNHLY and FYNNEI. The V end was cut by 4 bases, the J end by 3 bases, with 7 bases between. The CDR3 protein is CASSVRGYEQYF. The CDR3 region has the DNA TGTGCCAGCAGTGTTCGGGGCTACGAGCAGTACTTC.

The CDR3 spells CASTQTVSNQPQHF. CDR3 DNA sequence: TGTGCCAGCACCCAGACTGTTAGCAATCAGCCCCAGCATTTT. The V call is TRBV5-8, the J call TRBJ1-5; D gene ambiguous. Trimming took off 6 bases at V and 0 bases at J, with 10 bases between the two ends. Germline CDR1 SGHTS, CDR2 YDEGEE. This CDR3 comprises 14 residues.

In DNA, the CDR3 is TGTGCCAGCAGCATACTCCAGACTACAGATACGCAGTATTTT. This codes for CASSILQTTDTQYF. This chain links TRBV7-9 with TRBJ2-3; D is undetermined. The germline V gene encodes CDR1 SEHNR and CDR2 FQNEAQ (reference sequence). The CDR3 spans 14 residues. V dropped 5 bases and J dropped 3 bases, with 12 bases sitting between them.

The chain recombines TRBV18 with TRBJ1-5; D may be TRBD1 (6 bases). Germline values: CDR1 KGHSH, CDR2 LQKENI. Trimming pared 4 bases from V and 9 bases from J, leaving 19 bases between. CDR3 length equals 15 residues. CDR3 coding DNA: TGTGCCAGCTCACTCAACAGGGCCCCCAACGGGCCCCAGCATTTT. It specifies CASSLNRAPNGPQHF. The full variable domain, its missing parts supplied by reference TRBV18 and TRBJ1-5, is NAGVMQNPRHLVRRRGQEARLRCSPMKGHSHVYWYRQLPEEGLKFMVYLQKENIIDESGMPKERFSAEFPKEGPSILRIQQVVRGDSAAYFCASSLNRAPNGPQHFGDGTRLSIL.

This sequence joins TRBV5-1 and TRBJ2-2, with 7 bases that match TRBD2. Unmatched junction bases numbered 6, after V lost 0 bases and J lost 4 bases. The CDR3 is 16 residues long. Germline values: CDR1 SGHRS, CDR2 YFSETQ. The chain's CDR3 is CASSLVRGESTGELFF. The CDR3 nucleotides read TGCGCCAGCAGCTTGGTTCGGGGGGAGAGCACCGGGGAGCTGTTTTTT.